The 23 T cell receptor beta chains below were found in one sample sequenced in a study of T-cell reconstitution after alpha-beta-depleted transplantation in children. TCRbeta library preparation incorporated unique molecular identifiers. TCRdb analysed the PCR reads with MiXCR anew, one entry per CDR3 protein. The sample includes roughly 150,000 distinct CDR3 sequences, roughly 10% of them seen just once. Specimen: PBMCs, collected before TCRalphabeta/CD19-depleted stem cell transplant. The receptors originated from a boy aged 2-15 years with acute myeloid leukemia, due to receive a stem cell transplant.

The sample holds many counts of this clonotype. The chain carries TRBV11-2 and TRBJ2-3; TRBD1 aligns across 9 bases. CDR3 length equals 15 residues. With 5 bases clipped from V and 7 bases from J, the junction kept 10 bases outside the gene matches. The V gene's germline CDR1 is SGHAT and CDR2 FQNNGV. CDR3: CASSNIRDRDHTQYF. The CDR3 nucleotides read TGTGCCAGCAGCAATATCCGGGACAGGGATCATACGCAGTATTTT.

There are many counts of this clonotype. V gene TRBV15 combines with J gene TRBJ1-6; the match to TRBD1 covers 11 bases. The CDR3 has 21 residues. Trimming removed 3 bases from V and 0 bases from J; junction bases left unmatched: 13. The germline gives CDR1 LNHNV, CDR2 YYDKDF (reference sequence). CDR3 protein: CATSSGFGQGAKGSYNSPLHF. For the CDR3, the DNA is TGTGCCACCAGCAGTGGTTTCGGACAGGGGGCAAAGGGCTCCTATAATTCACCCCTCCACTTT.

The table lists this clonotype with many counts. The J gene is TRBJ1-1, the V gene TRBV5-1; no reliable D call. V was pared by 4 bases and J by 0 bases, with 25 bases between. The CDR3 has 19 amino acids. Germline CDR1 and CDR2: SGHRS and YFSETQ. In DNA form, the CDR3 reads TGCGCCAGCAGCCAGTTTTTCGAGAAACGGAAAAAAATGAACACTGAAGCTTTCTTT. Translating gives CASSQFFEKRKKMNTEAFF.

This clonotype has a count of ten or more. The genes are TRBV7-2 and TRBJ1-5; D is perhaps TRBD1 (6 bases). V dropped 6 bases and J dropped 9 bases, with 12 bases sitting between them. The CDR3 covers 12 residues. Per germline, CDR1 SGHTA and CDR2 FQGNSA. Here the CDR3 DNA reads TGTGCCAGCAGTGAACAGGGTAGGCCCCAGCATTTT. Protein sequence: CASSEQGRPQHF.

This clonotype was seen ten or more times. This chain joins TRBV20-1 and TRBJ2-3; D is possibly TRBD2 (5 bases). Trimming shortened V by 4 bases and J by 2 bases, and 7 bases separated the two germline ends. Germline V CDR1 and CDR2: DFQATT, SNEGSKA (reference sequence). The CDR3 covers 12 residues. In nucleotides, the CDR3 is TGCAGTGCTAAAGCGGTCACAGATACGCAGTATTTT. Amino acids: CSAKAVTDTQYF.

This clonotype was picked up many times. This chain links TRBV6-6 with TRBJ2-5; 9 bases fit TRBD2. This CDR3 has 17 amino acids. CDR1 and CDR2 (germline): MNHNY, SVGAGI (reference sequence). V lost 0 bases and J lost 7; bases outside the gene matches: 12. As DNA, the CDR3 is TGTGCCAGCAGTTACTCGATGGTTTCGCGGGAGGGGGTGACCCAGTACTTC. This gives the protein CASSYSMVSREGVTQYF.

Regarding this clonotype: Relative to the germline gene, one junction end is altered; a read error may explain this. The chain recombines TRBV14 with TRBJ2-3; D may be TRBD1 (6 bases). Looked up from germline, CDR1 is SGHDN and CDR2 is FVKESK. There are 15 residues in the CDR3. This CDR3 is CASSQDLARGDAQYF. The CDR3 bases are TGTGCCAGTAGCCAAGATCTGGCCAGGGGAGATGCGCAGTATTTT. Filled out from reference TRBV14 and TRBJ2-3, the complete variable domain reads EAGVTQFPSHSVIEKGQTVTLRCDPISGHDNLYWYRRVMGKEIKFLLHFVKESKQDESGMPNNRFLAERTGGTYSTLKVQPAELEDSGVYFCASSQDLARGDAQYFGPGTRLTVL.

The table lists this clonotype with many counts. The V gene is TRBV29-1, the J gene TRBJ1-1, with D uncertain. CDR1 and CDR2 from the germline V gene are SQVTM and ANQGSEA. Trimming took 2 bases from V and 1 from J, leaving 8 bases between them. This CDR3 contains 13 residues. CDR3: CSVEPRENTEAFF. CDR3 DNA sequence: TGCAGCGTTGAACCAAGGGAGAACACTGAAGCTTTCTTT.

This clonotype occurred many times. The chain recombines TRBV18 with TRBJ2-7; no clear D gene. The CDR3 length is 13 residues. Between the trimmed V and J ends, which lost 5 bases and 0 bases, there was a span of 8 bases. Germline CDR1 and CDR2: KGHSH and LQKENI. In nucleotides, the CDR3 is TGTGCCAGCTCAGAGCTAGTCTCCTACGAGCAGTACTTC. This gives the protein CASSELVSYEQYF. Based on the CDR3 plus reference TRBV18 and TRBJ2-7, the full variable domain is NAGVMQNPRHLVRRRGQEARLRCSPMKGHSHVYWYRQLPEEGLKFMVYLQKENIIDESGMPKERFSAEFPKEGPSILRIQQVVRGDSAAYFCASSELVSYEQYFGPGTRLTVT.

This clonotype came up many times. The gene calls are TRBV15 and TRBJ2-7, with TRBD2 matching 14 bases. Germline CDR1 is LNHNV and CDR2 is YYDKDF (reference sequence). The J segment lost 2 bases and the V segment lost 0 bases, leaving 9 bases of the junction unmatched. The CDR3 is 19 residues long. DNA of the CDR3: TGTGCCACCAGCAGAGATTTGGGACTAGCGGGAGTAAACCCCTACGAGCAGTACTTC. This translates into CATSRDLGLAGVNPYEQYF.

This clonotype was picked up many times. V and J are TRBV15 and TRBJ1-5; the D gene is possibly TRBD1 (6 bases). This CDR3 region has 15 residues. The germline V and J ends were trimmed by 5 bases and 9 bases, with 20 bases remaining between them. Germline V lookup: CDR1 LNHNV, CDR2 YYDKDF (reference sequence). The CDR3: CATSDLGQPIRPQHF. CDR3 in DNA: TGTGCCACCAGCGATCTAGGACAGCCCATACGGCCCCAGCATTTT.

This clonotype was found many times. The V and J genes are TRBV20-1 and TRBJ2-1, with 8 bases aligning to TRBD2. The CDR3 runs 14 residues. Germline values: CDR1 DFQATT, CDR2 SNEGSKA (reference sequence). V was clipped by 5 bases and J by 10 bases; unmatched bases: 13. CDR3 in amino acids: CSAGGRRVGGEQFF. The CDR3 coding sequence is TGCAGTGCTGGCGGGAGGAGGGTGGGGGGGGAGCAGTTCTTC.

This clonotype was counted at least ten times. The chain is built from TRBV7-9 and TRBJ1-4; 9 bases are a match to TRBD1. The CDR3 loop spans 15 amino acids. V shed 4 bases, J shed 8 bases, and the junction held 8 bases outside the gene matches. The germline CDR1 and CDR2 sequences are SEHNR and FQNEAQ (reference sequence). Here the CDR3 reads CASSSQTGGGEKLFF. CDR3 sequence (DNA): TGTGCCAGCAGCTCGCAGACAGGGGGAGGAGAAAAACTGTTTTTT.

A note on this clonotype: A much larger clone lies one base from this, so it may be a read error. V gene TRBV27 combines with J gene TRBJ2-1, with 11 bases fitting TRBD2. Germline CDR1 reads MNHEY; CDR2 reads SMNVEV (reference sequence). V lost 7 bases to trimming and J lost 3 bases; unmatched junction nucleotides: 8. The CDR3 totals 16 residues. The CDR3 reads CASIPSGRNNYNEQFF. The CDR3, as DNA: TGTGCCAGCATTCCTAGCGGGAGGAATAACTACAATGAGCAGTTCTTC.

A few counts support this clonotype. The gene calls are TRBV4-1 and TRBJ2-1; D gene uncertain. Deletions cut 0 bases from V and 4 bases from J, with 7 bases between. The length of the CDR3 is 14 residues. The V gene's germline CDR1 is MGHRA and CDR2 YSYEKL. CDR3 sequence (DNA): TGCGCCAGCAGCCAAGAACAGTTATACAATGAGCAGTTCTTC. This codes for CASSQEQLYNEQFF.

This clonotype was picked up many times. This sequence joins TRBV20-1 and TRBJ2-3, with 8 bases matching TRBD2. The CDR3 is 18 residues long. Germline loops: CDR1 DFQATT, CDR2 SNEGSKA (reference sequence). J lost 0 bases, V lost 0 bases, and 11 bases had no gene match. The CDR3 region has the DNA TGCAGTGCTAGAGATGAGGGCGGGGGGTACTCTAGCACAGATACGCAGTATTTT. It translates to CSARDEGGGYSSTDTQYF.

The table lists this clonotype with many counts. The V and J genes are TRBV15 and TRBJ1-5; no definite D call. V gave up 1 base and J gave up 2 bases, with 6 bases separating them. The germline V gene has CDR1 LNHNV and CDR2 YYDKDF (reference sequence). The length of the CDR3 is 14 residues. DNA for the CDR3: TGTGCCACCAGCAGAGCAGTGGGCAATCAGCCCCAGCATTTT. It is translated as CATSRAVGNQPQHF.

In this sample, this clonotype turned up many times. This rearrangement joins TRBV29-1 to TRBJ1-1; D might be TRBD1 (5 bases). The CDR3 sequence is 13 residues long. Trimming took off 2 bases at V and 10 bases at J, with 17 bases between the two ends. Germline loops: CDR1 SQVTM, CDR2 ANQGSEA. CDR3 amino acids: CSVEYRLGQGAFF. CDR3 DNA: TGCAGCGTTGAATATCGGCTGGGCCAGGGAGCTTTCTTT.

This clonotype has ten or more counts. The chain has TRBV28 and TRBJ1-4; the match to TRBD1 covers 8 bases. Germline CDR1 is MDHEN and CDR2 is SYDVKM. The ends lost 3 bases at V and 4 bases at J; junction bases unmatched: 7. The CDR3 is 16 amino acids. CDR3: CASSFIPGQVNEKLFF. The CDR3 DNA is TGTGCCAGCAGTTTCATCCCGGGACAGGTTAATGAAAAACTGTTTTTT.

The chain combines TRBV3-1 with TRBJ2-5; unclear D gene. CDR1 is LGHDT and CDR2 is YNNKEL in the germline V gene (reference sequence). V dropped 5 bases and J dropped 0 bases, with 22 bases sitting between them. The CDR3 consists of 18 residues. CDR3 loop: CASSENPPRSWYQETQYF. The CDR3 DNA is TGTGCCAGCAGCGAAAACCCCCCAAGATCGTGGTACCAAGAGACCCAGTACTTC.

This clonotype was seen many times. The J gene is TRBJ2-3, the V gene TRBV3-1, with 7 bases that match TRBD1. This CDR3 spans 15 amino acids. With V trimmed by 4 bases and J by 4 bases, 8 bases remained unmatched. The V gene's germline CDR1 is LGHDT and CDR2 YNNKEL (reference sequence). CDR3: CASSPRTGGADTQYF. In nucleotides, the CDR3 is TGTGCCAGCAGCCCGCGGACAGGAGGAGCAGATACGCAGTATTTT.

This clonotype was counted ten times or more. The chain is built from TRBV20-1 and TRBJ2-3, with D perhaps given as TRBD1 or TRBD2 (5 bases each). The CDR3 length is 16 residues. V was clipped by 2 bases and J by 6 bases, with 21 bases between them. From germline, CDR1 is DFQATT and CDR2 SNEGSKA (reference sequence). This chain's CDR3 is CSARPAGALNWDTQYF. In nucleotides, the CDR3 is TGCAGTGCTAGACCTGCCGGGGCACTAAATTGGGATACGCAGTATTTT.

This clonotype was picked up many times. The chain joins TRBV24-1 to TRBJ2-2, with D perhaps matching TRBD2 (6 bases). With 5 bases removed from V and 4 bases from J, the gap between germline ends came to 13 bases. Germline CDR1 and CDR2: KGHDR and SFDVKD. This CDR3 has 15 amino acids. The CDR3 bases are TGTGCCACCAGTGGAACGGGAGTATTCACCGGGGAGCTGTTTTTT. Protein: CATSGTGVFTGELFF.